This is a list of T cell receptor beta chains from one sample in a study of blood T cell repertoires in COVID-19. The table came from immunoSEQ multiplex PCR; TCRdb's copy has only in-frame clones and leaves some out. The repertoire holds hundreds of thousands of clones, with 85% as singletons. Source material: PBMCs or T cells enriched from blood (not recorded which). These receptors originate from a woman younger than 45 who had been exposed to COVID-19. CDR3s include the opening cysteine and the closing phenylalanine or tryptophan. D genes are given only for firm matches. The size of a clone is reported for some rows only, either as once, few or many, or as a class for expanded clones.

v_call: TRBV11-1
clone_size: .
j_call: TRBJ2-7
d_call: TRBD2
cdr3_aa: CASSSAGGPAEQYF

v_call: TRBV7-9
clone_size: .
j_call: TRBJ2-1
d_call: TRBD2
cdr3_aa: CASSLGTSGSRRHNEQFF

v_call: TRBV18
clone_size: .
j_call: TRBJ1-3
d_call: TRBD1
cdr3_aa: CASSPDQGARGNTIYF

v_call: TRBV19
clone_size: .
j_call: TRBJ1-4
d_call: TRBD1
cdr3_aa: CASRDPGTGIEKLFF

v_call: TRBV19
clone_size: .
j_call: TRBJ2-7
d_call: TRBD1
cdr3_aa: CASSTGTGAGEQYF

v_call: TRBV4-1
clone_size: few
j_call: TRBJ1-2
d_call: TRBD1
cdr3_aa: CASSQTTGVYGYTF

v_call: TRBV12-3/TRBV12-4
clone_size: .
j_call: TRBJ2-1
d_call: TRBD1
cdr3_aa: CASRTGNEQFF

v_call: TRBV2
clone_size: few
j_call: TRBJ2-2
d_call: TRBD2
cdr3_aa: CASRLAGGSTGELFF

v_call: TRBV5-6
clone_size: .
j_call: TRBJ1-6
d_call: .
cdr3_aa: CASSLNGHPNSPLHF

v_call: TRBV24-1
clone_size: .
j_call: TRBJ2-2
d_call: TRBD1
cdr3_aa: CAAQGQGNTGELFF

v_call: TRBV5-1
clone_size: .
j_call: TRBJ2-7
d_call: TRBD2
cdr3_aa: CASSSGTSGTYEQYF

v_call: TRBV4-3
clone_size: .
j_call: TRBJ1-4
d_call: .
cdr3_aa: CASSQDRHNRVTNEKLFF

v_call: TRBV9
clone_size: .
j_call: TRBJ1-6
d_call: .
cdr3_aa: CASSVATEVSYNSPLHF

v_call: TRBV27
clone_size: .
j_call: TRBJ2-1
d_call: .
cdr3_aa: CASSPHNNEQFF

v_call: TRBV7-3
clone_size: once
j_call: TRBJ2-5
d_call: TRBD2
cdr3_aa: CASSLFAGGSRETQYF

v_call: TRBV6-5
clone_size: .
j_call: TRBJ2-2
d_call: .
cdr3_aa: CASSSRGEGTGELFF

v_call: TRBV10-3
clone_size: .
j_call: TRBJ2-3
d_call: .
cdr3_aa: CASRGGPDTDTQYF

v_call: TRBV30
clone_size: .
j_call: TRBJ2-3
d_call: .
cdr3_aa: CAWSVPKGIPLTDTQYF

v_call: TRBV4-1
clone_size: .
j_call: TRBJ1-1
d_call: .
cdr3_aa: CASSQDKWGLGAFF

v_call: TRBV6-2/TRBV6-3
clone_size: .
j_call: TRBJ1-1
d_call: .
cdr3_aa: CASSMTQNTEAFF

v_call: TRBV4-1
clone_size: .
j_call: TRBJ2-7
d_call: TRBD1
cdr3_aa: CASSQGTGTGANEQYF

v_call: TRBV4-1
clone_size: .
j_call: TRBJ1-1
d_call: .
cdr3_aa: CASSYGQTNTEAFF

v_call: TRBV6-5
clone_size: few
j_call: TRBJ1-6
d_call: TRBD1
cdr3_aa: CAIPSGTGRNSPLHF

v_call: TRBV1
clone_size: .
j_call: TRBJ2-7
d_call: .
cdr3_aa: CTSSHHPRQGSYEQYF

v_call: TRBV11-3
clone_size: .
j_call: TRBJ2-1
d_call: .
cdr3_aa: CASSLDRGNNEQFF

v_call: TRBV12-3/TRBV12-4
clone_size: few
j_call: TRBJ1-2
d_call: .
cdr3_aa: CASRQLNYGYTF

v_call: TRBV3-1/TRBV3-2
clone_size: .
j_call: TRBJ2-1
d_call: TRBD2
cdr3_aa: CASSHQTSGRSNEQFF

v_call: TRBV19
clone_size: once
j_call: TRBJ2-2
d_call: TRBD2
cdr3_aa: CASRRASGTNTGELFF

v_call: TRBV14
clone_size: .
j_call: TRBJ2-3
d_call: .
cdr3_aa: CASSFEQGKASGDTQYF

v_call: TRBV7-2
clone_size: .
j_call: TRBJ1-5
d_call: .
cdr3_aa: CASSLTPGGQPQHF

v_call: TRBV7-3
clone_size: .
j_call: TRBJ2-1
d_call: .
cdr3_aa: CASSLLAVTSYNEQFF

v_call: TRBV7-8
clone_size: .
j_call: TRBJ2-7
d_call: .
cdr3_aa: CASSLVALRGQYF

v_call: TRBV27
clone_size: once
j_call: TRBJ2-7
d_call: .
cdr3_aa: CASSLSDRSYEQYF

v_call: TRBV7-8
clone_size: few
j_call: TRBJ1-2
d_call: TRBD1
cdr3_aa: CASSLEDRGGYYTF

v_call: TRBV29-1
clone_size: .
j_call: TRBJ1-1
d_call: .
cdr3_aa: CSVERFTEAFF

v_call: TRBV28
clone_size: .
j_call: TRBJ2-7
d_call: TRBD2
cdr3_aa: CASRSTTSGRRYEQYF

v_call: TRBV24-1
clone_size: .
j_call: TRBJ1-1
d_call: TRBD1
cdr3_aa: CATMQGANTEAFF

v_call: TRBV10-3
clone_size: .
j_call: TRBJ1-1
d_call: TRBD1
cdr3_aa: CAISEQGVGTEAFF

v_call: TRBV28
clone_size: .
j_call: TRBJ2-5
d_call: TRBD2
cdr3_aa: CASRLAGSETQYF

v_call: TRBV6-5
clone_size: once
j_call: TRBJ1-2
d_call: .
cdr3_aa: CASRGRALGRGYTF

v_call: TRBV18
clone_size: .
j_call: TRBJ2-7
d_call: TRBD2
cdr3_aa: CASSPSLAGAYEQYF

v_call: TRBV4-3
clone_size: .
j_call: TRBJ1-1
d_call: .
cdr3_aa: CASSLEAPVFMNTEAFF

v_call: TRBV3-1/TRBV3-2
clone_size: .
j_call: TRBJ1-1
d_call: .
cdr3_aa: CASSHQEASQASPEAFF

v_call: TRBV6-5
clone_size: .
j_call: TRBJ1-5
d_call: TRBD1
cdr3_aa: CASSTDRGGQPQHF

v_call: TRBV5-6
clone_size: .
j_call: TRBJ1-3
d_call: .
cdr3_aa: CASSLVAVSGNTIYF